These T cell receptor beta chains were read from a single sample in a study of early T cells in non-severe SARS-CoV-2 infection. TCRdb analysed the 5' RACE reads with MiXCR anew, one entry per CDR3 protein. This sample has about 92,000 distinct CDR3 sequences, with approximately 16% found just once. The sample consisted of whole blood. These receptors were collected from an adult who was a healthcare worker with PCR-confirmed SARS-CoV-2 infection or an uninfected control (not recorded which). Each CDR3 is given with its conserved first and last residue. D genes are given only for firm matches. For some rows the clone size is stated as once, few or many, or as a class when expanded; others skip it.

j_call clone_size v_call d_call cdr3_nt cdr3_aa
TRBJ1-3 - TRBV29-1 TRBD1 TGCAGCGTTGCAGGGGGCGTTGGAAACACCATATATTTT CSVAGGVGNTIYF
TRBJ2-1 few TRBV15 - TGTGCCACCGTTTCCGGGACCGGGGGTGAGCAGTTCTTC CATVSGTGGEQFF
TRBJ1-2 many TRBV30 - TGTGCCTGGAGATCAGGTGGCTACACCTTC CAWRSGGYTF
TRBJ2-3 few TRBV14 TRBD1 TGTGCCAGCAGCCTAACAGGGGGCAGAACAGATACGCAGTATTTT CASSLTGGRTDTQYF
TRBJ1-1 - TRBV6-6 - TGTGCCAGCAGTTATTTTATGGGGGCTGAAGCTTTCTTT CASSYFMGAEAFF
TRBJ1-4 - TRBV7-9 - TGTGCCAGCAGCCAACCACAGGGAAAAAATGAAAAACTGTTTTTT CASSQPQGKNEKLFF
TRBJ2-7 - TRBV5-1 TRBD2 TGCGCCAGCAGCGCCGGGACTATCTCCTCCTACGAGCAGTACTTC CASSAGTISSYEQYF
TRBJ1-6 few TRBV9 - TGTGCCAGCAGCGTCCAGGACAACTCACCCCTCCACTTT CASSVQDNSPLHF
TRBJ2-5 - TRBV11-2 TRBD2 TGTGCCAGCAGCCAGGGACTAGCGGGGAGGCAAGAGACCCAGTACTTC CASSQGLAGRQETQYF
TRBJ1-5 - TRBV30 TRBD1 TGTGCCTGGAGAGAGACAGGGTCGAGTCAGCCCCAGCATTTT CAWRETGSSQPQHF
TRBJ2-5 many TRBV14 TRBD2 TGTGCCAGCAGCCGTGGCGGGGGGCCAGGGGAAGAGACCCAGTACTTC CASSRGGGPGEETQYF
TRBJ2-7 - TRBV30 TRBD2 TGTGCCTGGGCTGGGGTAGGACTAGCGGACTCCTACGAGCAGTACTTC CAWAGVGLADSYEQYF
TRBJ2-7 - TRBV7-9 - TGTGCCAGCAGCTTGAGGACAACCACCTCCTACGAGCAGTACTTC CASSLRTTTSYEQYF
TRBJ1-6 many TRBV11-2 - TGTGCCAGCAGCTTAGGGGACGTCCGGGAGGGTAATTCACCCCTCCACTTT CASSLGDVREGNSPLHF
TRBJ2-3 - TRBV20-1 - TGCAGTGCTAGAGGCTCTCTGAGCACAGATACGCAGTATTTT CSARGSLSTDTQYF
TRBJ2-3 - TRBV12-3/TRBV12-4 - TGTGCCAGCCGTGGTGATCGCTACTCTAGCACAGATACGCAGTATTTT CASRGDRYSSTDTQYF
TRBJ1-2 many TRBV24-1 TRBD1 TGTGCCGCCGGGACAGGGGGTAAGGGCTACACCTTC CAAGTGGKGYTF
TRBJ1-5 - TRBV12-3/TRBV12-4 TRBD1 TGTGCCAGCAGGCACGGGACAGCGAATCAGCCCCAGCATTTT CASRHGTANQPQHF
TRBJ1-1 many TRBV7-9 - TGTGCCAGCAGCATTCTACAGGGAAACACTGAAGCTTTCTTT CASSILQGNTEAFF
TRBJ2-2 few TRBV2 - TGTGCCAGCAGTGAGCAGAGAGCGAACACCGGGGAGCTGTTTTTT CASSEQRANTGELFF
TRBJ2-3 few TRBV29-1 - TGCAGCGTTGAAGGGACGGTGAAGGTCACAGATACGCAGTATTTT CSVEGTVKVTDTQYF
TRBJ1-5 many TRBV6-2/TRBV6-3 - TGTGCCAGCAGTTTAAAGGGAACCCACCAGCCCCAGCATTTT CASSLKGTHQPQHF
TRBJ2-7 few TRBV6-1 - TGTGCCAGCAGCCCTACTCCGGGCTACGAGCAGTACTTC CASSPTPGYEQYF
TRBJ1-4 - TRBV7-9 - TGTGCCAGCAGCTTAGGCCAGGAAAAACTGTTTTTT CASSLGQEKLFF
TRBJ2-3 few TRBV28 TRBD1 TGTGCCAGCAGTTCTGCCGGGACAGGGATTTTCACAGATACGCAGTATTTT CASSSAGTGIFTDTQYF
TRBJ1-2 few TRBV20-1 TRBD1 TGCAGTGCTGCGGGACAGGCGAACTATGGCTACACCTTC CSAAGQANYGYTF
TRBJ1-1 - TRBV28 - TGTGCCAGCAGTTTACCGGAAGGCACTGAAGCTTTCTTT CASSLPEGTEAFF
TRBJ2-1 - TRBV27 - TGTGCCAGCACGGAGACTCCAGGGACAAATGAGCAGTTCTTC CASTETPGTNEQFF
TRBJ1-2 - TRBV28 - TGTGCCAGCAGTTTAAAGCTCGGGATAGAGGGTCCTGTAAACTATGGCTACACCTTC CASSLKLGIEGPVNYGYTF
TRBJ1-4 few TRBV15 - TGTGCCACAACCAGGTCCCCGGACAGCGGTGAAAAACTGTTTTTT CATTRSPDSGEKLFF
TRBJ1-3 few TRBV7-2 - TGTGCCAGCAGCTTAGCGCGTGGGGGCTCTGGAAACACCATATATTTT CASSLARGGSGNTIYF
TRBJ2-3 few TRBV29-1 - TGCAGCGTTGAAGGGCGGTGGGGGCCAGATACGCAGTATTTT CSVEGRWGPDTQYF
TRBJ1-4 - TRBV30 - TGTGCCTTCCGGACTTGGGATGAAAAACTGTTTTTT CAFRTWDEKLFF
TRBJ1-1 - TRBV7-9 - TGTGCCAGCAGCTTAACTTCATCTGAAGCTTTCTTT CASSLTSSEAFF
TRBJ1-5 few TRBV24-1 - TGTGCCACCAGCCAGGGAAATCAGCCCCAGCATTTT CATSQGNQPQHF
TRBJ1-6 few TRBV20-1 - TGCAGTGCTAGCAGCCCCGCAGATAGTAATTCACCCCTCCACTTT CSASSPADSNSPLHF
TRBJ2-1 - TRBV27 - TGTGCCAGCAGAGAAACTACGGGGTACAATGAGCAGTTCTTC CASRETTGYNEQFF
TRBJ2-6 - TRBV7-2 - TGTGCCAGCAGCTTACCTTCGGCGGTTGGGGCCAACGTCCTGACTTTC CASSLPSAVGANVLTF
TRBJ2-5 - TRBV20-1 - TGCAGTGCTAGCACCGAGATCGTCTTCCAAGAGACCCAGTACTTC CSASTEIVFQETQYF
TRBJ2-3 few TRBV7-8 TRBD1 TGTGCCAGCAGCCCGGGACAGTTTACGCAGTATTTT CASSPGQFTQYF
TRBJ1-6 few TRBV6-5 TRBD1 TGTGCCAGCAGCCGCGGGACAGACTATAATTCACCCCTCCACTTT CASSRGTDYNSPLHF
TRBJ1-5 - TRBV19 TRBD1 TGTGCCAGTAAACCCAGGACAGGGGTGGACAATCAGCCCCAGCATTTT CASKPRTGVDNQPQHF
TRBJ1-5 - TRBV20-1 - TGCAGTGCTCAGACGCAGTATAGCAATCAGCCCCAGCATTTT CSAQTQYSNQPQHF
TRBJ2-7 few TRBV7-9 TRBD2 TGTGCCAGCAGCTCGCCTTCTAGCGGGAGGGCCTTATTCGAGCAGTACTTC CASSSPSSGRALFEQYF